The rows below give T cell receptor beta chains drawn from one sample of a study of cytomegalovirus exposure and HLA in healthy donors. Some clones are missing from TCRdb's copy, which holds only in-frame ones; the method was immunoSEQ multiplex PCR. The sample records about 190,000 clones, 78% being singletons. Sequenced: PBMCs. The receptors originated from a young woman in good health and CMV-seropositive. CDR3s leave out the opening cysteine and the closing phenylalanine or tryptophan.

CDR3aa: ASSWTPQAGGTGELF
v_gene: TRBV5-1
j_gene: TRBJ2-2

CDR3aa: ASGQGTEQY
v_gene: TRBV27
j_gene: TRBJ2-7

CDR3aa: ASRLAGAQETQY
v_gene: TRBV2
j_gene: TRBJ2-5

CDR3aa: ASSAPSGRSTDTQY
v_gene: TRBV5-1
j_gene: TRBJ2-3

CDR3aa: SAIQGGYT
v_gene: TRBV29-1
j_gene: TRBJ1-2

CDR3aa: ASSVGTGDYGYT
v_gene: TRBV9
j_gene: TRBJ1-2

CDR3aa: ASSSTSGRASMIYEQY
v_gene: TRBV7-9
j_gene: TRBJ2-7

CDR3aa: ASSSSLTGTGSHEQY
v_gene: TRBV5-1
j_gene: TRBJ2-7

CDR3aa: ASKLAPPSTDTQY
v_gene: TRBV28
j_gene: TRBJ2-3

CDR3aa: ASSFATGPSYEQY
v_gene: TRBV7-9
j_gene: TRBJ2-7

CDR3aa: ASSPYYEQY
v_gene: TRBV18
j_gene: TRBJ2-7

CDR3aa: ASSVLLAGTNEQF
v_gene: TRBV9
j_gene: TRBJ2-1

CDR3aa: ASSYNRGVRPQH
v_gene: TRBV6-5
j_gene: TRBJ1-5

CDR3aa: SARARDTQY
v_gene: TRBV20-1
j_gene: TRBJ2-3

CDR3aa: ASSLVAGNTEAF
v_gene: TRBV7-2
j_gene: TRBJ1-1

CDR3aa: ASSRQLDNTEAF
v_gene: TRBV28
j_gene: TRBJ1-1

CDR3aa: ASSGVSGVYNEQF
v_gene: TRBV10-1
j_gene: TRBJ2-1

CDR3aa: ASSITSKPYNEQF
v_gene: TRBV9
j_gene: TRBJ2-1

CDR3aa: ASSRTDREGGYT
v_gene: TRBV11-2
j_gene: TRBJ1-2

CDR3aa: ASSPTGAPLYEQY
v_gene: TRBV11-3
j_gene: TRBJ2-7

CDR3aa: ASRGGEGRTEAF
v_gene: TRBV2
j_gene: TRBJ1-1

CDR3aa: ASSIVRGGTDTQY
v_gene: TRBV19
j_gene: TRBJ2-3

CDR3aa: ASRQGVMSSDEKLF
v_gene: TRBV23-1
j_gene: TRBJ1-4

CDR3aa: ASTVEAGGVPEAF
v_gene: TRBV19
j_gene: TRBJ1-1

CDR3aa: ASSIYSGITDTQY
v_gene: TRBV2
j_gene: TRBJ2-3

CDR3aa: ATSTRQASASGANVLT
v_gene: TRBV15
j_gene: TRBJ2-6

CDR3aa: ASSLGGQPQH
v_gene: TRBV7-2
j_gene: TRBJ1-5

CDR3aa: ASSRGGTDRSYTEAF
v_gene: TRBV11-2
j_gene: TRBJ1-1

CDR3aa: ASSLQGWSEAF
v_gene: TRBV5-1
j_gene: TRBJ1-1

CDR3aa: ASAPKGSYEQY
v_gene: TRBV27
j_gene: TRBJ2-7

CDR3aa: ASSWDRGGDIQY
v_gene: TRBV6-5
j_gene: TRBJ2-4

CDR3aa: ASSLAVGGTNEKLF
v_gene: TRBV7-9
j_gene: TRBJ1-4

CDR3aa: ASSPYSYEQY
v_gene: TRBV28
j_gene: TRBJ2-7

CDR3aa: ASSLLASGSFDNEQF
v_gene: TRBV28
j_gene: TRBJ2-1

CDR3aa: ASSLLRDKGEKLF
v_gene: TRBV5-6
j_gene: TRBJ1-4

CDR3aa: ASSLPSPQPQH
v_gene: TRBV28
j_gene: TRBJ1-5

CDR3aa: ASSYPQGNYGYT
v_gene: TRBV6-6
j_gene: TRBJ1-2

CDR3aa: ASRPYGGNSYEQY
v_gene: TRBV28
j_gene: TRBJ2-7

CDR3aa: ASSLTGTGNTEAF
v_gene: TRBV5-1
j_gene: TRBJ1-1

CDR3aa: ASTILGEQY
v_gene: TRBV2
j_gene: TRBJ2-7

CDR3aa: ASLWGTGSDTQY
v_gene: TRBV5-6
j_gene: TRBJ2-3

CDR3aa: ASTRVLAGAGTGELF
v_gene: TRBV5-1
j_gene: TRBJ2-2

CDR3aa: ASSPLWRSGELF
v_gene: TRBV19
j_gene: TRBJ2-2

CDR3aa: ASSDPRGFSTDTQY
v_gene: TRBV6-1
j_gene: TRBJ2-3

CDR3aa: AISESTRRDSDGYT
v_gene: TRBV10-3
j_gene: TRBJ1-2

CDR3aa: ASTTGYGYT
v_gene: TRBV7-2
j_gene: TRBJ1-2

CDR3aa: ASSPIDRATEAF
v_gene: TRBV7-9
j_gene: TRBJ1-1

CDR3aa: ASSLIGLAAYNEQF
v_gene: TRBV7-9
j_gene: TRBJ2-1

CDR3aa: ASSPGTGNTGELF
v_gene: TRBV19
j_gene: TRBJ2-2

CDR3aa: ASSLTRETQY
v_gene: TRBV5-5
j_gene: TRBJ2-5

CDR3aa: ASSLGVRGRFGTEAF
v_gene: TRBV7-2
j_gene: TRBJ1-1

CDR3aa: ATSRRDSSYEQY
v_gene: TRBV15
j_gene: TRBJ2-7

CDR3aa: SVRAGIHNEQF
v_gene: TRBV29-1
j_gene: TRBJ2-1

CDR3aa: ASSLSQGYYEQY
v_gene: TRBV5-1
j_gene: -